This TCR beta chain originates from a study of blood T cell repertoires in COVID-19. Study summary: T cells, B-cell-depleted T cells, or PBMCs provided the cDNA or gDNA that served as material.

Researchers sorted participants into cohorts using their self-reported clinical history. In the study's own analysis: Amplification from reference gene primers served as the basis for estimated nucleated cell counts. Sequenced by immunoSEQ multiplex PCR; TCRdb stores in-frame clones only, minus some. For V, J and clone size, that table is used; D and trimming come from the DNA. The data contain over 350,000 clones, roughly 92% of them seen just once; the ten biggest clones take up roughly 0.9%. The ends were cut back, 5 bases at V and 4 bases at J, with 4 bases in the middle. The CDR3 is made up of 11 amino acids. Germline CDR1 and CDR2: LNHNV and YYDKDF (reference sequence).

This TCR derives from a woman in her 40s who had been exposed to COVID-19. V usage is TRBV15 and J usage is TRBJ2-3; D is unresolved. The sample was PBMCs or T cells enriched from blood (not recorded which). For the CDR3, the DNA is TGTGCCACCAGCGCAGCAGATACGCAGTATTTT. Protein product: CATSAADTQYF.